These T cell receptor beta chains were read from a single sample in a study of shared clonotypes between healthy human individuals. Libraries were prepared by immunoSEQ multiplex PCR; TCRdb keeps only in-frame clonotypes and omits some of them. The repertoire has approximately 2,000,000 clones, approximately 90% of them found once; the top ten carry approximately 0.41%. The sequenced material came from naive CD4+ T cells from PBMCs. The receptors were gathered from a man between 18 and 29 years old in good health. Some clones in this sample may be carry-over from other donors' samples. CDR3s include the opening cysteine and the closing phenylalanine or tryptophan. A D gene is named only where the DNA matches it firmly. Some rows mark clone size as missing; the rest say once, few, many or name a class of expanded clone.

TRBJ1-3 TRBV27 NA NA TGTGCCAGCAGTGGATCGTACGGGTCGGGAGGAAACACCATATATTTT CASSGSYGSGGNTIYF
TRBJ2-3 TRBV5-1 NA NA TGCGCCAGCAGCTTAACGGATCCTAGCACAGATACGCAGTATTTT CASSLTDPSTDTQYF
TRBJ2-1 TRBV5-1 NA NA TGCGCCAGCAGCTCCTATACCCTCGGTGGTGAGCAGTTCTTC CASSSYTLGGEQFF
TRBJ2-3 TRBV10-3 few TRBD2 TGTGCCATCATGGGCGGGAGGGTTAAAGATACGCAGTATTTT CAIMGGRVKDTQYF
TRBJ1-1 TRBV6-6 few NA TGTGCCAGCAGTGCCGGGAGTATCGCTTTCTTT CASSAGSIAFF
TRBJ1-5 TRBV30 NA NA TGTGCCTGGAGTACAGGAGGGAATCAGCCCCAGCATTTT CAWSTGGNQPQHF
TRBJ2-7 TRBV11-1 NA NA TGTGCCAGCAGCTTTGGATTCTCCTACGAGCAGTACTTC CASSFGFSYEQYF
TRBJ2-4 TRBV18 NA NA TGTGCCAGCTCACCACCGGAGGGTTTAGCCAAAAACATTCAGTACTTC CASSPPEGLAKNIQYF
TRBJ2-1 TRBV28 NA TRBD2 TGTGCCAGCACTGGGGCTAGCGGGAGTTCCTACAATGAGCAGTTCTTC CASTGASGSSYNEQFF
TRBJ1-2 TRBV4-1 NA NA TGCGCCAGCAGCCAAGTGTCAACGAGTAACTATGGCTACACCTTC CASSQVSTSNYGYTF
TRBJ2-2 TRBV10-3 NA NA TGTGCCATCAGTGACCTACAGAACACCGGGGAGCTGTTTTTT CAISDLQNTGELFF
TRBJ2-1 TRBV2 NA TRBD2 TGTGCCAGCAGTGATCGAGCGGGAAACAATGAGCAGTTCTTC CASSDRAGNNEQFF
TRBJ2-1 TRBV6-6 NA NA TGTGCCAGCAGCCCCCCGACCCCACGTCCCAACAATGAGCAGTTCTTC CASSPPTPRPNNEQFF
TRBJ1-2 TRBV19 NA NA TGTGCCAGTAGTACTACCACGGGGCAGTTCTATGGCTACACCTTC CASSTTTGQFYGYTF
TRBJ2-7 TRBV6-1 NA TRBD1 TGTGCCAGCAGTGAACGGGACAGGGTGAGCGAGCAGTACTTC CASSERDRVSEQYF
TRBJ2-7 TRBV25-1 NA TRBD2 TGTGCCAGCAGCCCGACTAGCGGGAGAGGGAACGAGCAGTACTTC CASSPTSGRGNEQYF
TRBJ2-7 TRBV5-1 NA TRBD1 TGCGCCAGCAGGACAGGGTTAAATTCCTACGAGCAGTACTTC CASRTGLNSYEQYF
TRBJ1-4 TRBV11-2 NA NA TGTGCCAGCAGCTTACGGGGGTACGCAACTAATGAAAAACTGTTTTTT CASSLRGYATNEKLFF
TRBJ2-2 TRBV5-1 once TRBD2 TGCGCCAGCAGCTTACCCCCGGGAGGAAACACCGGGGAGCTGTTTTTT CASSLPPGGNTGELFF
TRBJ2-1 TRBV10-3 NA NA TGTGCCATCACTGGGAGCCCGGGGAGCTCCTACAATGAGCAGTTCTTC CAITGSPGSSYNEQFF
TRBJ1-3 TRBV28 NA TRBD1 TGTGCCAGCAGTTCCACCAGGACAGGGGCGAGAAACACCATATATTTT CASSSTRTGARNTIYF
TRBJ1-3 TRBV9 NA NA TGTGCCAGCAGCGTAGAACGTTTAGGAGAAAACACCATATATTTT CASSVERLGENTIYF
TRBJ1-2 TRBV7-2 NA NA TGTGCCAGCAGCGAGCCTTTTGGACAGCTAAACTATGGCTACACCTTC CASSEPFGQLNYGYTF
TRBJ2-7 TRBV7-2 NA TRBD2 TGTGCCAGCAGCCCCGGACTAGCGGGATACCGGGAGCAGTACTTC CASSPGLAGYREQYF
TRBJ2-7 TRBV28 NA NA TGTGCCAGCAGTTTATTTGGCGAGCAGTACTTC CASSLFGEQYF
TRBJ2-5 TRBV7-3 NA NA TGTGCCAGCAGCTTAGTCGGGGCACGCCAAGAGACCCAGTACTTC CASSLVGARQETQYF
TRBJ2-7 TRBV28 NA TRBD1 TGTGCCAGCAGTTTATGGACCCAGGGGGTATCCTACGAGCAGTACTTC CASSLWTQGVSYEQYF
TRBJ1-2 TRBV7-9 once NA TGTGCCAGCAGCTTAGGTGCAGGGACAAGCGGCTACACCTTC CASSLGAGTSGYTF
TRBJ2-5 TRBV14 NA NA TGTGCCAGCAGCCCCACTGCGGGACAAGAGACCCAGTACTTC CASSPTAGQETQYF
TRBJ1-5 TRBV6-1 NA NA TGTGCCAGCAGTGAATATGCAGCTCATAGCAATCAGCCCCAGCATTTT CASSEYAAHSNQPQHF
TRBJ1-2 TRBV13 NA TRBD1 TGTGCCAGCAGCTTAACGGGACAGATTGGCTACACCTTC CASSLTGQIGYTF
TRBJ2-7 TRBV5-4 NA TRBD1 TGTGCCAGCAGCCCCGGGACAGGGGGAGGGCAGTACTTC CASSPGTGGGQYF
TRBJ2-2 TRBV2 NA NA TGTGCCAGCAGGGGTACCGGGGAGCTGTTTTTT CASRGTGELFF
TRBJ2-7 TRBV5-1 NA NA TGCGCCAGCAGCCTACTCACAGGGACCCACGAGCAGTACTTC CASSLLTGTHEQYF
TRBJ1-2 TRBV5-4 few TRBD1 TGTGCCAGCAGCACCGGACAGGACGACTACAGGAACGGCTACACCTTC CASSTGQDDYRNGYTF
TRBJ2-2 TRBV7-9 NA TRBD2 TGTGCCAGCAGCCGGGGGGGCCAGGTCGCGAACACCGGGGAGCTGTTTTTT CASSRGGQVANTGELFF
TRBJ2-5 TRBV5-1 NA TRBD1 TGCGCCAGCAGCGAATCAGGACAGGCCGTTGGGACCCAGTACTTC CASSESGQAVGTQYF
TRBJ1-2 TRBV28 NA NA TGTGCCAGCAGTTTAGGGTCCAGGGGCGCCGGCGGCTACACCTTC CASSLGSRGAGGYTF
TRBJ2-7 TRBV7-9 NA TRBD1 TGTGCCAGCAGCCCTGACAGGGCTTTTAATGAGCAGTACTTC CASSPDRAFNEQYF
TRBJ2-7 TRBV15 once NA TGTGCCACCAGCCGTGGGTACTACGAGCAGTACTTC CATSRGYYEQYF